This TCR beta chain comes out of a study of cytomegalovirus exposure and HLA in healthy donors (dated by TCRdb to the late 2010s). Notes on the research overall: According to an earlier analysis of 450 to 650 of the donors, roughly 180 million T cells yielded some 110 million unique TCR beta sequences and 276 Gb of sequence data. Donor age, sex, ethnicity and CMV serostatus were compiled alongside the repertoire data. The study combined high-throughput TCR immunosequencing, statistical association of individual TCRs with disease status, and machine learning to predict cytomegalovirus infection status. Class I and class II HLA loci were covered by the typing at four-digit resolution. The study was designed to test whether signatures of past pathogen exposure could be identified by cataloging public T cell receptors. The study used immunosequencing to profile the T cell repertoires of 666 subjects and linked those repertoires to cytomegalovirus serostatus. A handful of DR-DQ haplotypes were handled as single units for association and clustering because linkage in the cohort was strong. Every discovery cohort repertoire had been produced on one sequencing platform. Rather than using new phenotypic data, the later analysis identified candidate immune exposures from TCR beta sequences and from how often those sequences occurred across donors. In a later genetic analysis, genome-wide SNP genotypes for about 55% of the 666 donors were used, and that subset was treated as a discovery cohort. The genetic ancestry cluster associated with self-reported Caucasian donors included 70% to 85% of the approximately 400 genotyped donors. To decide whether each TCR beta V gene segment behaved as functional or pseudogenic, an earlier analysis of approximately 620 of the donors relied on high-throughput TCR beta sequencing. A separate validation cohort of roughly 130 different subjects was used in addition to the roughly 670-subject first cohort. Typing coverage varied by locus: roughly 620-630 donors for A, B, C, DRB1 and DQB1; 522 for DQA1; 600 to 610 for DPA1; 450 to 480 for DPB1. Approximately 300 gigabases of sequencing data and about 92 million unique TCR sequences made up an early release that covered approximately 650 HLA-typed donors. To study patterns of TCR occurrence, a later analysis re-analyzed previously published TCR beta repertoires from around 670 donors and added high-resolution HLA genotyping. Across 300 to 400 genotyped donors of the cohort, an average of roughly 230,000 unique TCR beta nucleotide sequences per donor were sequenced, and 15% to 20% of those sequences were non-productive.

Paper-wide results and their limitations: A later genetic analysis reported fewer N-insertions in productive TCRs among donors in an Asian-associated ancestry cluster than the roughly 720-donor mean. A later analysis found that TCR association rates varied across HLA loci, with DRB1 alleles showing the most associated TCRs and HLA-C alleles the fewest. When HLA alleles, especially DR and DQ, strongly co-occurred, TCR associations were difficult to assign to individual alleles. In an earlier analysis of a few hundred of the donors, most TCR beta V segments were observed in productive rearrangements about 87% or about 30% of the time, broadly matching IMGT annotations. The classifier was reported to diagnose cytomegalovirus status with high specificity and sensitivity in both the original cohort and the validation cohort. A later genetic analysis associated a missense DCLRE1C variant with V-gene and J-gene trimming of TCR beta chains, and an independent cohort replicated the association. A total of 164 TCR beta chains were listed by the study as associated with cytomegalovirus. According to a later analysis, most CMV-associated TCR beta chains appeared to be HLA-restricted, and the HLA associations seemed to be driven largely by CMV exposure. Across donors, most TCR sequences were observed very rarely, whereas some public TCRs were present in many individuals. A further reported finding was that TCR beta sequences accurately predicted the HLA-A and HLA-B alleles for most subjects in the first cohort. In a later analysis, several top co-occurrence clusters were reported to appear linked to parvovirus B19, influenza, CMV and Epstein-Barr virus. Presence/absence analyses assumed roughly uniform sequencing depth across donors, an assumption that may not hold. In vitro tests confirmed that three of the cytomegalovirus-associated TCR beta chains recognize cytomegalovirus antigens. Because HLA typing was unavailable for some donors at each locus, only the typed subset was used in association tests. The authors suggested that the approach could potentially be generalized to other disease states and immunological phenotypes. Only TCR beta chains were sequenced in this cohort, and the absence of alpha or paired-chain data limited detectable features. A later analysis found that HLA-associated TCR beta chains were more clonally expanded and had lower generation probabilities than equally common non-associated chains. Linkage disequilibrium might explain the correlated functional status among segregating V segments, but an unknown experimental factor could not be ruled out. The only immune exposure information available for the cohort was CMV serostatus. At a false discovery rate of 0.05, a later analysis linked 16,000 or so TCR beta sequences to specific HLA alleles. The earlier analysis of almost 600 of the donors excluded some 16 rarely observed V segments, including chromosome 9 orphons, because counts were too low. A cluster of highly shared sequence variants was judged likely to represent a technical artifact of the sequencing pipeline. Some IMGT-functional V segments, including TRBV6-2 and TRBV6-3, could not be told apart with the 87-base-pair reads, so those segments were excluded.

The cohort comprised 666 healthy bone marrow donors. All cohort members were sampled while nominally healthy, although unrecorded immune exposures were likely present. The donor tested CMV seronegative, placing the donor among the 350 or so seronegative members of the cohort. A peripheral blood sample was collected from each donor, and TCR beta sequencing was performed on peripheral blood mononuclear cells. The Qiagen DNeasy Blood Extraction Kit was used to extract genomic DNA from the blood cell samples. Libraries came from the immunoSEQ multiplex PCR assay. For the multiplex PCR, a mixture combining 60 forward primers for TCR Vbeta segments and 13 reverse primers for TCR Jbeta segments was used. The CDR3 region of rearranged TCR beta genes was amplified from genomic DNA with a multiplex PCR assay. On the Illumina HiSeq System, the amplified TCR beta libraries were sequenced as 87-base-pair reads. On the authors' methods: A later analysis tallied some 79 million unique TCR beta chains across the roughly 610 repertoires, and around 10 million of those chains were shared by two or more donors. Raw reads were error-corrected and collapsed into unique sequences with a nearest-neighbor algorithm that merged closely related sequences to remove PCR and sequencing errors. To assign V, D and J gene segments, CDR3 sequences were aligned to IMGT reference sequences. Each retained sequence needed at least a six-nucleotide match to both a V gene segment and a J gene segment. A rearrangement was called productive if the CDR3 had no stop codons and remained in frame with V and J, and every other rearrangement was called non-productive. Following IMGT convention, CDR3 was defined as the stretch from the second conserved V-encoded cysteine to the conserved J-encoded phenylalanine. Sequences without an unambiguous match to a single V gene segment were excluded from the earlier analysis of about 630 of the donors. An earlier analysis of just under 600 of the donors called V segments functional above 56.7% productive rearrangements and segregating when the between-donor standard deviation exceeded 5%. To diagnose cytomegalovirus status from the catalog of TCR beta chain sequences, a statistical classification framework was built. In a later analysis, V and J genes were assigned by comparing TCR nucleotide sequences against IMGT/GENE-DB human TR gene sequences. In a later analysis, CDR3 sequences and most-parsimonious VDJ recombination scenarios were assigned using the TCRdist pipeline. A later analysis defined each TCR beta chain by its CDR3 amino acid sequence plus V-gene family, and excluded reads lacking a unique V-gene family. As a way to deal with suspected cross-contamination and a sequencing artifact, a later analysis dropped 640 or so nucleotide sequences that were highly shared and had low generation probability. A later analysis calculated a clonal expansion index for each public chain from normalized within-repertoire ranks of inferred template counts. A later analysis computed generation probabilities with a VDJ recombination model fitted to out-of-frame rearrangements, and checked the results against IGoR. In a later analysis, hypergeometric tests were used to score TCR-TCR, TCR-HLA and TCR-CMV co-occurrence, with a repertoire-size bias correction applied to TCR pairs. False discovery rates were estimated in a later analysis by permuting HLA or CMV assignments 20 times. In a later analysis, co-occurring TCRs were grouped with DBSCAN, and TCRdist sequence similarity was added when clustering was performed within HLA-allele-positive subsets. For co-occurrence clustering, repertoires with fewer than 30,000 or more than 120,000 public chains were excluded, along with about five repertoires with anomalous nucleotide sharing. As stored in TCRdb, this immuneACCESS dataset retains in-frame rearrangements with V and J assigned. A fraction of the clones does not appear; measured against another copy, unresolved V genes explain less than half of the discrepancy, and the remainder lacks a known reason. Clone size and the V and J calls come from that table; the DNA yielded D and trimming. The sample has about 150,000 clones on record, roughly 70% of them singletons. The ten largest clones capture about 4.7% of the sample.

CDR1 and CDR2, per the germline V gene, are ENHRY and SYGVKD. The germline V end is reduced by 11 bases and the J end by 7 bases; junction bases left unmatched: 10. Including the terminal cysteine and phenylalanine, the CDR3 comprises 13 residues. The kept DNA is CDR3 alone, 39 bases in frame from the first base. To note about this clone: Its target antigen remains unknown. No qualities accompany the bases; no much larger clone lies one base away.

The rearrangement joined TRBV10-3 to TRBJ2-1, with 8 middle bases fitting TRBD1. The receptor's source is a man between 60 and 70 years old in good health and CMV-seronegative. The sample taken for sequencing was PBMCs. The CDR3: CAATQGAENEQFF. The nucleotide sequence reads TGTGCCGCAACCCAGGGGGCTGAGAATGAGCAGTTCTTC.